A selection of T cell receptor beta chains follows, all from one sample in a study of cytomegalovirus exposure and HLA in healthy donors. Libraries were prepared by immunoSEQ multiplex PCR; TCRdb keeps only in-frame clonotypes and omits some of them. This sample yields approximately 97,000 clones, of which 81% are seen a single time; more than 4.5% belongs to the top ten. The sequenced material came from PBMCs. These receptors originate from a man between 35 and 55 years old in good health and CMV-seropositive. The CDR3 runs from the conserved cysteine through the conserved F or W. Fields, in order: V gene, clone size, J gene, D gene, CDR3 protein, CDR3 DNA. A D gene is named only where the DNA matches it firmly. Size is omitted from some rows. Given values are once, few, many or a class for expanded clones.

>TRBV30|once|TRBJ2-6|TRBD1
CAWSRDRVRSGANGLTF
TGTGCCTGGAGTCGGGACAGGGTCCGCTCTGGGGCCAACGGCCTGACTTTC
>TRBV28|.|TRBJ1-5|.
CASSSFKGFEPQHF
TGTGCCAGCAGTTCTTTTAAGGGGTTCGAGCCCCAGCATTTT
>TRBV29-1|.|TRBJ2-4|.
CSVESEGDIQYF
TGCAGCGTTGAAAGCGAAGGGGACATTCAGTACTTC
>TRBV7-2|once|TRBJ2-3|.
CASSSSTDTQYF
TGTGCCAGCAGCTCGAGTACAGATACGCAGTATTTT
>TRBV10-2|.|TRBJ2-7|.
CASRQGGYEQYF
TGCGCCAGCAGGCAGGGAGGCTACGAGCAGTACTTC
>TRBV19|.|TRBJ1-2|TRBD1
CASSIRTGPASNYGYTF
TGTGCCAGTAGTATAAGGACAGGACCAGCCTCAAACTATGGCTACACCTTC
>TRBV7-9|.|TRBJ1-2|.
CASSFLSGGYTF
TGTGCCAGCAGCTTCCTCAGCGGTGGCTACACCTTC
>TRBV18|.|TRBJ2-7|TRBD1
CASSLGQGTYEQYF
TGTGCCAGCTCCCTAGGACAGGGTACTTACGAGCAGTACTTC
>TRBV7-9|.|TRBJ2-3|.
CASEGLDTQYF
TGTGCCAGCGAGGGTTTAGATACGCAGTATTTT
>TRBV18|.|TRBJ1-1|.
CASSPGGGANTEAFF
TGTGCCAGCTCACCAGGGGGAGGGGCGAACACTGAAGCTTTCTTT
>TRBV5-1|.|TRBJ2-3|.
CASSSTSPSTDTQYF
TGCGCCAGCAGCTCCACTAGCCCTAGCACAGATACGCAGTATTTT
>TRBV18|.|TRBJ1-2|.
CASSPQQGSGDGYTF
TGTGCCAGCTCACCTCAACAGGGAAGTGGTGATGGCTACACCTTC
>TRBV5-6|.|TRBJ2-1|TRBD2
CASSSSRLAGMDEQFF
TGTGCCAGCAGCTCCTCCCGCCTAGCGGGGATGGATGAGCAGTTCTTC
>TRBV30|few|TRBJ1-1|.
CAWSAFLTGINTEAFF
TGTGCCTGGAGTGCCTTTCTTACAGGGATTAACACTGAAGCTTTCTTT
>TRBV27|.|TRBJ2-7|.
CASTPRGAGKTYEQYF
TGTGCCAGCACCCCCCGGGGGGCAGGGAAAACCTACGAGCAGTACTTC